These 9 T cell receptor beta chains were all obtained from the same sample, sequenced in a study of T cell changes during pregnancy in multiple sclerosis. Libraries were prepared by immunoSEQ multiplex PCR; TCRdb keeps only in-frame clonotypes and omits some of them. The data contain tens of thousands of clones, around 90% of them singletons. The specimen comprised peripheral blood, sampled after pregnancy. These receptors were collected from a female donor in good health, enrolled as a control in a pregnancy study.

For the CDR3, the DNA is TGTGCCAGCGCTCCGGGACAGCGTGGCTACACCTTC. Translating gives CASAPGQRGYTF. The chain carries TRBV6-1 and TRBJ1-2, with 7 bases matching TRBD1. The junction had 7 bases not matched to a gene; V was cut back by 8 bases and J by 7 bases. The CDR3 loop spans 12 amino acids. Germline V lookup: CDR1 MNHNS, CDR2 SASEGT.

This chain links TRBV27 with TRBJ2-7, with 10 bases identical to TRBD2. Per germline, CDR1 MNHEY and CDR2 SMNVEV (reference sequence). V lost 7 bases and J lost 0; bases outside the gene matches: 9. The CDR3 consists of 16 residues. CDR3 bases: TGTGCCAGCACGTCGCGAGCGGGAGGGAGCTCCTACGAGCAGTACTTC. Translated: CASTSRAGGSSYEQYF.

This clone was found once. The V gene is TRBV5-4, the J gene TRBJ1-1; D might be TRBD1 (5 bases). The CDR3 sequence is 15 residues long. Germline CDR1 and CDR2: SGHNT and YYREEE (reference sequence). Trimming cost V 0 bases and J 1 base, with 10 bases left between them. CDR3 nucleotide sequence: TGTGCCAGCAGCTTGGTTGGCAGGGAGAACACTGAAGCTTTCTTT. As protein: CASSLVGRENTEAFF.

The chain uses TRBV27 and TRBJ2-1, with D possibly TRBD1 on 5 matching bases. Germline-derived CDR1 and CDR2 are MNHEY and SMNVEV (reference sequence). This CDR3 is 17 amino acids long. Trimming shortened V by 4 bases and J by 9 bases, and 25 bases separated the two germline ends. The CDR3 here is CASSSRQTYPPTGEQFF. In nucleotides, the CDR3 is TGTGCCAGCAGTTCTAGACAGACATATCCCCCTACAGGTGAGCAGTTCTTC.

J is TRBJ1-1 and V is TRBV6-5; TRBD1 matches 9 bases. There are 15 residues in the CDR3. V shed 4 bases and J 5 bases; nucleotides not matched to a gene: 8. Germline V gives CDR1 MNHEY, CDR2 SVGAGI. The chain's CDR3 is CASSSWTGAGTEAFF. DNA for the CDR3: TGTGCCAGCAGTTCCTGGACAGGGGCCGGTACTGAAGCTTTCTTT.

CDR3 amino acids: CASSLDLIGGGADTQYF. The CDR3 bases are TGTGCCAGCAGCTTAGATTTGATTGGCGGGGGGGCAGATACGCAGTATTTT. J is TRBJ2-3 and V is TRBV7-8, with TRBD2 matching 9 bases. Per the germline V gene, CDR1 is SGHVS and CDR2 is FQNEAQ. V gave up 1 base and J gave up 4 bases; unmatched junction bases: 9. The CDR3 is 17 residues long.

The V call is TRBV5-1, the J call TRBJ1-1, with 7 bases matching TRBD1. With V trimmed by 4 bases and J by 0 bases, 12 bases remained unmatched. The CDR3 has 17 residues. Germline-derived CDR1 and CDR2 are SGHRS and YFSETQ. The CDR3 DNA reads as TGCGCCAGCAGCGGACCGGGACAGCTTTTTTTGAACACTGAAGCTTTCTTT. It encodes CASSGPGQLFLNTEAFF.

V gene TRBV6-5 combines with J gene TRBJ1-2; TRBD1 aligns across 8 bases. The germline CDR1 and CDR2 sequences are MNHEY and SVGAGI. CDR3 length: 15 amino acids. Trimming took 6 bases from V and 4 from J; bases not matched to a gene: 10. The CDR3, as DNA: TGTGCCAGCAGGGACGCAGGGGGCGTCTTCTATGGCTACACCTTC. This gives the protein CASRDAGGVFYGYTF.

This chain joins TRBV28 and TRBJ2-5; a possible D gene is TRBD1 (6 bases). This CDR3 contains 12 residues. The V gene's germline CDR1 is MDHEN and CDR2 SYDVKM. The V end lost 8 bases, the J end lost 10 bases, and 17 bases lay between the germline ends. CDR3 nucleotides: TGTGCCAGCCGAGGACAGCCATGGGGCCAGTACTTC. Its translation: CASRGQPWGQYF.